The 13 T cell receptor beta chains below come from one sample, sequenced in a study of T cells in Graves' hyperthyroidism and ophthalmopathy. Amplified regions were TCR beta CDR3 sequences from RNA transcripts. With the HTBI primer set, the TCR CDR3 went through a first round of RT-PCR. TCRdb re-analysed the multiplex PCR reads in MiXCR, keeping a single row per CDR3 protein. This sample carries approximately 400,000 distinct CDR3 sequences, roughly 14% of them seen once, and the ten largest clones take 15% to 20%. Material: blood. These TCRs come from a woman in her twenties or thirties with Graves' ophthalmopathy.

This clonotype was seen many times. This could be a read error, since a much larger clone is one nucleotide away. This rearrangement joins TRBV12-3 or TRBV12-4 to TRBJ2-1; 8 nucleotides align to TRBD1. The length of the CDR3 is 14 residues. Trimming removed 8 bases from V and 6 bases from J; junction bases left unmatched: 9. The CDR3 sequence: CASRTGGWGNEQFF. The CDR3 DNA sequence: TGTGCCAGCCGAACAGGGGGATGGGGCAATGAGCAGTTCTTC.

This clonotype turned up a few times. CDR3 region: CASSGIDRTNSNEQFF. The CDR3 DNA reads as TGTGCCAGCAGTGGTATAGACAGGACGAACTCAAATGAGCAGTTCTTC. The chain joins TRBV2 to TRBJ2-1, with D maybe TRBD1 (6 bases). The CDR3 runs 16 residues. CDR1 SNHLY and CDR2 FYNNEI come from the germline V gene. Trimming took 4 bases from V and 7 from J, leaving 20 bases between them.

This clonotype was found many times. The gene calls are TRBV5-1 and TRBJ2-2; D gene uncertain. This CDR3 region has 16 residues. In germline, CDR1 is SGHRS, CDR2 YFSETQ. Trimming took off 1 base at V and 5 bases at J, with 15 bases between the two ends. The CDR3, as DNA: TGCGCCAGCAGCTTGTTTGTTATAGGGCAGACCGGGGAGCTGTTTTTT. Protein: CASSLFVIGQTGELFF.

V and J are TRBV5-8 and TRBJ2-7, with D perhaps assigned TRBD1 or TRBD2 (6 bases each). The CDR3 extends over 15 amino acids. Germline V gene sequence: CDR1 SGHTS, CDR2 YDEGEE. V lost 2 bases to trimming and J lost 0 bases, with 12 bases between them. This chain's CDR3 is CASSFRGQSSYEQYF. The CDR3 DNA follows: TGTGCCAGCAGCTTTCGGGGGCAGAGCTCCTACGAGCAGTACTTC.

The chain recombines TRBV3-1 with TRBJ2-1; 12 bases line up with TRBD2. CDR1 and CDR2 from the germline V gene are LGHDT and YNNKEL (reference sequence). This CDR3 region has 17 residues. The ends lost 1 base at V and 5 bases at J; junction bases unmatched: 6. DNA for the CDR3: TGTGCCAGCAGCCAAGGGCTAGCGGGAGGGCCTAACAATGAGCAGTTCTTC. Protein product: CASSQGLAGGPNNEQFF.

In this sample, this clonotype turned up many times. The gene calls are TRBV5-6 and TRBJ2-1; no clear D. Germline V CDR1 and CDR2: SGHDT, YYEEEE. Trimming pared 0 bases from V and 4 bases from J, leaving 14 bases between. The length of the CDR3 is 16 residues. CDR3 nucleotides: TGTGCCAGCAGCTTGGCCCTAGGGATGGGGTACAATGAGCAGTTCTTC. Its translation is CASSLALGMGYNEQFF.

This clonotype has a count of ten or more. The chain employs TRBV4-1 and TRBJ1-2, with D possibly TRBD1 on 5 matching bases. The germline V gene encodes CDR1 MGHRA and CDR2 YSYEKL. V lost 0 bases and J lost 5, with 13 bases in between. The CDR3 sequence is 15 residues long. CDR3 protein: CASSQEGQGWYGYTF. DNA of the CDR3: TGCGCCAGCAGCCAAGAAGGGCAGGGATGGTATGGCTACACCTTC.

This clonotype appeared many times. The chain recombines TRBV20-1 with TRBJ2-5; possible D gene TRBD2, 5 bases. This CDR3 is 12 amino acids long. The V gene's germline CDR1 is DFQATT and CDR2 SNEGSKA (reference sequence). V lost 3 bases and J lost 9, with 14 bases in between. CDR3 amino acids: CSASRGMGAQYF. The DNA for the CDR3 is TGCAGTGCTAGTCGGGGAATGGGTGCCCAGTACTTC.

There are many counts of this clonotype. The J gene is TRBJ2-7, the V gene TRBV6-2 or TRBV6-3; TRBD1 matches 9 bases. After removal of 6 bases from V and 6 bases from J, the junction contained 9 bases not matched to a gene. The CDR3 extends over 14 amino acids. From germline, CDR1 is MNHEY and CDR2 SVGEGT. Here the CDR3 reads CASSRRGQGGEQYF. The CDR3 DNA follows: TGTGCCAGCAGCCGGAGGGGACAGGGAGGCGAGCAGTACTTC.

This clonotype occurred many times. The V and J genes are TRBV7-8 and TRBJ2-1, with TRBD1 as a possible D gene (6 bases). The CDR3 runs to 17 residues. V was pared by 5 bases and J by 0 bases, with 17 bases between. Germline V gives CDR1 SGHVS, CDR2 FQNEAQ. CDR3 sequence (DNA): TGTGCCAGCAGCCTAACCACAGGGTGGAGCTCCTACAATGAGCAGTTCTTC. Translation: CASSLTTGWSSYNEQFF.

The chain carries TRBV7-9 and TRBJ1-1, with TRBD1 as a possible D gene (5 bases). The germline V gene has CDR1 SEHNR and CDR2 FQNEAQ (reference sequence). The CDR3 is 15 amino acids. Trimming removed 5 bases at V and 1 base at J, with 14 bases between. The CDR3 region has the DNA TGTGCCAGCAGCCCACCCGGGGCTGAGAACACTGAAGCTTTCTTT. Translation gives CASSPPGAENTEAFF.

This clonotype was seen at least ten times. This chain links TRBV5-6 with TRBJ2-3, with 10 bases that match TRBD2. The germline V gene has CDR1 SGHDT and CDR2 YYEEEE. The CDR3 is 15 amino acids. Germline trimming cut 4 bases from V and 3 bases from J; bases unmatched to any gene: 5. The CDR3 nucleotides are TGTGCCAGCAGCCTCGGACTAGCGGAAACAGATACGCAGTATTTT. Its protein product is CASSLGLAETDTQYF.

Ten or more counts support this clonotype. This sequence joins TRBV2 and TRBJ1-2, with 7 bases aligning to TRBD1. This CDR3 has 15 amino acids. Germline CDR1 and CDR2: SNHLY and FYNNEI. The trim removed 6 bases at V and 8 bases at J, leaving 15 bases unmatched. The CDR3 coding sequence is TGTGCCAGCAGCCCGAACAGGGGATGGTCTTGGGGCTACACCTTC. Amino acid sequence: CASSPNRGWSWGYTF.